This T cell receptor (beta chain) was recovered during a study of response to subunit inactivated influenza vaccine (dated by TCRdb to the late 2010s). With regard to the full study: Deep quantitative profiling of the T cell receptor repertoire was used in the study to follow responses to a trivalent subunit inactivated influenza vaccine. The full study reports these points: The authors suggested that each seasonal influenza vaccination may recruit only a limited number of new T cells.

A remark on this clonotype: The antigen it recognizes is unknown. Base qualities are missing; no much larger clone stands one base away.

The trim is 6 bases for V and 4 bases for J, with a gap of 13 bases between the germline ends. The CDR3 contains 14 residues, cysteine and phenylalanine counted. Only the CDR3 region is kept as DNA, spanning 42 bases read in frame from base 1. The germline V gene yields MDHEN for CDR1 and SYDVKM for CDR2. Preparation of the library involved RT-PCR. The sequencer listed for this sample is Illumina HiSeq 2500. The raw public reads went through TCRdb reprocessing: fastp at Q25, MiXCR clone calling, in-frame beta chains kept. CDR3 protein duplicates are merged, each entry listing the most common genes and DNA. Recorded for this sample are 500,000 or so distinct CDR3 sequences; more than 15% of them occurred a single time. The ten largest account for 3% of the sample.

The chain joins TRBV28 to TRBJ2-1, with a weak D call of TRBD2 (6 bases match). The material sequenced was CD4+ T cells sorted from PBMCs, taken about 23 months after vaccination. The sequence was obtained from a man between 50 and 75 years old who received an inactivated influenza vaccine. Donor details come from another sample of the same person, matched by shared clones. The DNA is TGTGCCAGCAGGACCGGGACTGTTTACAATGAGCAGTTCTTC. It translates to CASRTGTVYNEQFF.